The next 11 T cell receptor beta chains were all read from a single sample in a study of T cells in Graves' hyperthyroidism and ophthalmopathy. Template material for amplifying TCR beta CDR3 regions consisted of RNA transcripts. HTBI primers were used for first-round RT-PCR of the TCR CDR3. TCRdb re-analysed the multiplex PCR reads in MiXCR, keeping a single row per CDR3 protein. The sample holds 300,000 to 400,000 distinct CDR3 sequences, roughly 13% seen once. Sequencing used blood. The source is a woman aged 18-35 years with Graves' hyperthyroidism.

This clonotype came up many times. At one end the junction does not follow the germline gene, possibly because of a read error. This sequence joins TRBV7-7 and TRBJ1-1, with D uncertain. Per germline, CDR1 SSHAT and CDR2 FNYEAQ (reference sequence). The CDR3 is 14 amino acids. In DNA, the CDR3 is TGTGCTAGCAGCCCCGTATTTCAGCCCACTGAAGCTTTCTTT. Translating it yields CASSPVFQPTEAFF. The full variable domain, completed using reference TRBV7-7 and TRBJ1-1, is GAGVSQSPRYKVTKRGQDVTLRCDPISSHATLYWYQQALGQGPEFLTYFNYEAQPDKSGLPSDRFSAERPEGSISTLTIQRTEQRDSAMYRCASSPVFQPTEAFFGQGTRLTVV.

V gene TRBV7-3 combines with J gene TRBJ2-3, with a tentative D call TRBD2 (5 bases). The germline gives CDR1 SGHTA, CDR2 FQGTGA. The V end was cut by 7 bases, the J end by 4 bases, with 18 bases between. This CDR3 has 15 residues. The CDR3 region has the DNA TGTGCCAGCATCCTCCTTAGAGGGATCCCAGATACGCAGTATTTT. This codes for CASILLRGIPDTQYF.

The table lists this clonotype with a few counts. The gene calls are TRBV6-1 and TRBJ2-2; D uncertain. Germline V gives CDR1 MNHNS, CDR2 SASEGT. The CDR3 is 13 residues long. V was cut by 5 bases and J by 6 bases, with 10 bases left in between. CDR3 amino acids: CASSPLVSGELFF. CDR3 in DNA: TGTGCCAGCAGTCCATTAGTGTCCGGGGAGCTGTTTTTT.

This clonotype has ten or more counts. The chain recombines TRBV27 with TRBJ2-6; maybe TRBD2 (6 bases). This CDR3 has 18 amino acids. The V end was cut by 4 bases, the J end by 1 base, with 17 bases between. From germline, CDR1 is MNHEY and CDR2 SMNVEV (reference sequence). CDR3 sequence (DNA): TGTGCCAGCAGTTCTCAGGTTGGCGGGGCTTCTGGGGCCAACGTCCTGACTTTC. This encodes CASSSQVGGASGANVLTF. Combining the CDR3 with reference TRBV27 and TRBJ2-6 gives the whole variable domain EAQVTQNPRYLITVTGKKLTVTCSQNMNHEYMSWYRQDPGLGLRQIYYSMNVEVTDKGDVPEGYKVSRKEKRNFPLILESPSPNQTSLYFCASSSQVGGASGANVLTFGAGSRLTVL.

This clonotype was counted only a few times. The chain links TRBV18 to TRBJ1-1; weak D call: TRBD1 (5 bases). Germline V lookup: CDR1 KGHSH, CDR2 LQKENI. This CDR3 has 16 amino acids. The V end lost 2 bases, the J end lost 1 base, and 14 bases lay between the germline ends. The CDR3: CASSPRAGTENTEAFF. In DNA form, the CDR3 reads TGTGCCAGCTCACCAAGGGCAGGGACCGAGAACACTGAAGCTTTCTTT.

In this sample, this clonotype turned up many times. The genes are TRBV12-3 or TRBV12-4 and TRBJ1-2; D is unclear. The CDR3 covers 14 residues. V was clipped by 3 bases and J by 6 bases, with 14 bases between them. This CDR3 reads CASSFKTSVNGYTF. CDR3 DNA: TGTGCCAGCAGTTTCAAGACCTCGGTTAATGGCTACACCTTC.

This clonotype was found many times. The gene calls are TRBV2 and TRBJ1-1; a weak D match, TRBD1 (5 bases). CDR1 is SNHLY and CDR2 is FYNNEI in the germline V gene. Trimming shortened V by 5 bases and J by 5 bases, and 12 bases separated the two germline ends. The CDR3 runs to 13 residues. CDR3 protein: CASSPGLSTEAFF. CDR3 DNA: TGTGCCAGCAGTCCGGGACTGAGTACTGAAGCTTTCTTT.

The V call is TRBV9, the J call TRBJ2-6; D might be TRBD2 (5 bases). CDR1 is SGDLS and CDR2 is YYNGEE in the germline V gene. V was cut by 0 bases and J by 0 bases, with 7 bases left in between. This CDR3 spans 16 amino acids. The CDR3 coding sequence is TGTGCCAGCAGCGTAGTAGCGACCTCTGGGGCCAACGTCCTGACTTTC. This codes for CASSVVATSGANVLTF.

The table lists this clonotype with many counts. The chain has TRBV7-8 and TRBJ1-5, with 8 nucleotides matching TRBD1. Germline V gene data show CDR1 as SGHVS and CDR2 as FQNEAQ. V trimming: 5 bases; J trimming: 6 bases; junction bases outside the gene matches: 6. The CDR3 runs 14 residues. The CDR3 DNA reads TGTGCCAGCAGCCCGCGGACAGGGCGTCAGCCCCAGCATTTT. It codes for CASSPRTGRQPQHF. Looking up the rest from reference TRBV7-8 and TRBJ1-5 gives the full variable domain: GAGVSQSPRYKVAKRGQDVALRCDPISGHVSLFWYQQALGQGPEFLTYFQNEAQLDKSGLPSDRFFAERPEGSVSTLKIQRTQQEDSAVYLCASSPRTGRQPQHFGDGTRLSIL.

The chain employs TRBV9 and TRBJ2-3; D is perhaps TRBD1 (5 bases). From germline, CDR1 is SGDLS and CDR2 YYNGEE. The CDR3 extends over 15 amino acids. V gave up 0 bases and J gave up 1 base, with 9 bases separating them. CDR3: CASSVAQVGTDTQYF. The CDR3 DNA follows: TGTGCCAGCAGCGTAGCACAGGTCGGCACAGATACGCAGTATTTT.

This clonotype was seen repeatedly, ten times or more. The chain links TRBV5-1 to TRBJ1-4; no firm D call. This CDR3 has 15 residues. The germline gives CDR1 SGHRS, CDR2 YFSETQ. Trimming stripped 5 bases from V and 0 bases from J, with 11 bases between. The CDR3 spells CASRDEFATNEKLFF. The CDR3 bases are TGCGCCAGCAGAGACGAATTTGCAACTAATGAAAAACTGTTTTTT.